A single sample gave rise to the 22 T cell receptor beta chains below, sequenced in a study of CD8+CD57+ T cells in acquired aplastic anemia. Only patients with CD8+CD57+ cell expansion on flow cytometry were chosen for sequencing. The template used for profiling TCR beta VDJ and CDR3 was genomic DNA. TCRdb re-called the reads with MiXCR, one entry per CDR3 protein. Among about 58,000 distinct CDR3 sequences listed, around 60% were seen once. The sequencing sample was made of sorted CD4+, CD8+, or CD8+CD57+ T cells (not recorded which) from PBMCs. These receptors all come from a human donor with aplastic anemia.

This clonotype was counted at least ten times. The chain recombines TRBV5-6 with TRBJ2-1, with D unresolved. Looked up from germline, CDR1 is SGHDT and CDR2 is YYEEEE. The CDR3 covers 12 residues. The germline V and J ends were trimmed by 0 bases and 6 bases, with 4 bases remaining between them. This CDR3 is CASSLDPNEQFF. CDR3 DNA: TGTGCCAGCAGCTTGGATCCCAATGAGCAGTTCTTC. The full variable domain, with the rest looked up from reference TRBV5-6 and TRBJ2-1, is DAGVTQSPTHLIKTRGQQVTLRCSPKSGHDTVSWYQQALGQGPQFIFQYYEEEERQRGNFPDRFSGHQFPNYSSELNVNALLLGDSALYLCASSLDPNEQFFGPGTRLTVL.

This clonotype appeared many times. The chain uses TRBV7-9 and TRBJ1-2; a weak D match, TRBD1 (6 bases). This CDR3 is 14 amino acids long. V gave up 2 bases and J gave up 6 bases, with 13 bases separating them. Germline V gives CDR1 SEHNR, CDR2 FQNEAQ (reference sequence). The CDR3 spells CASSLPQGMDGYTF. The DNA of the CDR3 is TGTGCCAGCAGCTTACCCCAGGGGATGGATGGCTACACCTTC.

This chain links TRBV10-3 with TRBJ2-5, with 9 bases that match TRBD2. CDR1 is ENHRY and CDR2 is SYGVKD in the germline V gene. V shed 8 bases and J 5 bases; nucleotides not matched to a gene: 3. This CDR3 spans 12 amino acids. In DNA, the CDR3 is TGTGCCATCGGGAGCGGGGGGGAGACCCAGTACTTC. Translated, it gives CAIGSGGETQYF.

This clonotype showed up many times. The V gene is TRBV6-4, the J gene TRBJ2-3, with D unclear. The CDR3 is made up of 13 amino acids. Germline V gene lookup returns CDR1 MRHNA and CDR2 SNTAGT. Trimming pared 2 bases from V and 2 bases from J, leaving 5 bases between. The CDR3 bases are TGTGCCAGCAGTGACGGACCCACAGATACGCAGTATTTT. Its protein is CASSDGPTDTQYF.

The CDR3 loop is CATSTSGTTRNEQYF. The DNA for the CDR3 is TGTGCCACCAGCACCTCCGGGACCACTCGGAACGAGCAGTACTTC. The chain couples TRBV15 to TRBJ2-7, with D possibly being TRBD1 or TRBD2 (5 bases each). This CDR3 has 15 residues. Trimming pared 4 bases from V and 5 bases from J, leaving 18 bases between. The germline gives CDR1 LNHNV, CDR2 YYDKDF (reference sequence). The complete variable domain, with remaining parts taken from reference TRBV15 and TRBJ2-7, reads DAMVIQNPRYQVTQFGKPVTLSCSQTLNHNVMYWYQQKSSQAPKLLFHYYDKDFNNEADTPDNFQSRRPNTSFCFLDIRSPGLGDTAMYLCATSTSGTTRNEQYFGPGTRLTVT.

This clonotype came up many times. Here the CDR3 DNA reads TGTGCCAGCAGCCTACAAACGACAGGGGCAGGAAACACCATATATTTT. Translated, it gives CASSLQTTGAGNTIYF. The chain recombines TRBV11-1 with TRBJ1-3, with 8 bases lining up with TRBD1. J was trimmed by 4 bases and V by 5 bases; bases with no gene match: 10. CDR3 size: 16 residues. Looked up from germline, CDR1 is SGHAT and CDR2 is FQDESV (reference sequence).

This clonotype was counted many times. The rearrangement joins TRBV13 to TRBJ1-2, with a weak D call TRBD1 (6 bases). V gave up 5 bases and J gave up 0 bases, with 19 bases separating them. Germline V CDR1 and CDR2: PRHDT, FYEKMQ (reference sequence). This CDR3 is 17 amino acids long. Written as DNA, the CDR3 is TGTGCCAGCAGCCACACGACAGGCAATTTACCTAACTATGGCTACACCTTC. This encodes CASSHTTGNLPNYGYTF.

This chain uses TRBV2 with TRBJ2-1; possibly TRBD2 for D (6 bases). The CDR3 extends over 17 amino acids. The germline CDR1 and CDR2 sequences are SNHLY and FYNNEI. V lost 5 bases and J lost 1, with 18 bases in between. The CDR3 protein is CASSSSLAVQSYNEQFF. The DNA for the CDR3 is TGTGCCAGCAGTTCCTCCTTAGCGGTCCAATCCTACAATGAGCAGTTCTTC.

The rearrangement uses TRBV15 and TRBJ1-2, with no clear D. The V gene's germline CDR1 is LNHNV and CDR2 YYDKDF (reference sequence). Trimming removed 1 base from V and 6 bases from J, with 12 bases in between. CDR3 length equals 14 residues. The CDR3 region is CATSRAKTRDGYTF. CDR3 DNA sequence: TGTGCCACCAGCAGAGCCAAGACGCGGGATGGCTACACCTTC.

The rearrangement joins TRBV19 to TRBJ2-3; a possible D gene is TRBD1 (6 bases). Germline V gene sequence: CDR1 LNHDA, CDR2 SQIVND (reference sequence). V lost 4 bases, J lost 0 bases, and 14 bases lay in between. This CDR3 is 16 amino acids long. Here the CDR3 DNA reads TGTGCCAGTAGTAGCCCCGGGACACCTAGCACAGATACGCAGTATTTT. This translates into CASSSPGTPSTDTQYF. The variable domain in full, completed from reference TRBV19 and TRBJ2-3, reads DGGITQSPKYLFRKEGQNVTLSCEQNLNHDAMYWYRQDPGQGLRLIYYSQIVNDFQKGDIAEGYSVSREKKESFPLTVTSAQKNPTAFYLCASSSPGTPSTDTQYFGPGTRLTVL.

V and J are TRBV10-1 and TRBJ1-5; D remains ambiguous. Germline V gene lookup returns CDR1 WNHNN and CDR2 SYGVQD (reference sequence). The CDR3 totals 14 residues. Trimming cost V 1 base and J 11 bases, with 15 bases left between them. CDR3 loop: CASSEFTTQETQHF. The CDR3 DNA reads as TGCGCCAGCAGTGAGTTTACTACCCAAGAGACCCAGCATTTT.

This clonotype was detected only a few times. V gene TRBV7-6 combines with J gene TRBJ1-3, with D possibly matching TRBD1 (6 bases). Looked up from germline, CDR1 is SGHVS and CDR2 is FNYEAQ. The V gene lost 1 base and the J gene lost 4 bases, with 8 bases spanning the gap. CDR3 length: 14 residues. The CDR3 sequence is CASSLGRGGNTIYF. The DNA of the CDR3 is TGTGCCAGCAGCTTAGGCAGGGGAGGAAACACCATATATTTT.

The V and J genes are TRBV19 and TRBJ1-1; TRBD1 is a possible D gene (5 bases). Trimming took off 4 bases at V and 1 base at J, with 19 bases between the two ends. CDR1 and CDR2 (germline): LNHDA, SQIVND (reference sequence). CDR3 size: 17 residues. CDR3: CASSSFTGPWENTEAFF. The CDR3, as DNA: TGTGCCAGTAGTAGTTTTACGGGGCCGTGGGAGAACACTGAAGCTTTCTTT.

The chain joins TRBV4-3 to TRBJ2-7; D assignment may be TRBD1 or TRBD2 (5 bases each). Germline V gene sequence: CDR1 LGHNA, CDR2 YSLEER. The CDR3 is made up of 15 amino acids. Trimming shortened V by 0 bases and J by 5 bases, and 14 bases separated the two germline ends. CDR3 sequence reads: CASSQDRGAMNEQYF. The CDR3 DNA sequence: TGCGCCAGCAGCCAAGATCGAGGGGCGATGAACGAGCAGTACTTC.

The chain employs TRBV11-2 and TRBJ2-7, with 10 positions matching TRBD1. The germline gives CDR1 SGHAT, CDR2 FQNNGV. CDR3 length equals 15 residues. The junction had 7 bases not matched to a gene; V was cut back by 4 bases and J by 4 bases. The CDR3 DNA sequence: TGTGCCAGCAGCTCACGGGACAGGGGTCTATACGAGCAGTACTTC. Translated: CASSSRDRGLYEQYF.

The CDR3 nucleotides are TGTGCCATCAGCCAGACAGGTATGCATAGCAATCAGCCCCAGCATTTT. This translates into CAISQTGMHSNQPQHF. The chain is built from TRBV10-3 and TRBJ1-5; perhaps TRBD1 as D (6 bases). The CDR3 is made up of 16 amino acids. The V end was cut by 6 bases, the J end by 0 bases, with 15 bases between. Germline V gene data show CDR1 as ENHRY and CDR2 as SYGVKD.

The V and J genes are TRBV7-9 and TRBJ1-3; D not resolved. This CDR3 contains 9 residues. Trimming stripped 4 bases from V and 12 bases from J, with 4 bases between. Germline CDR1 reads SEHNR; CDR2 reads FQNEAQ (reference sequence). In DNA, the CDR3 is TGTGCCAGCAGCTACGACATATATTTT. This encodes CASSYDIYF. The whole variable domain, filled in from reference TRBV7-9 and TRBJ1-3, reads DTGVSQNPRHKITKRGQNVTFRCDPISEHNRLYWYRQTLGQGPEFLTYFQNEAQLEKSRLLSDRFSAERPKGSFSTLEIQRTEQGDSAMYLCASSYDIYFGEGSWLTVV.

The table lists this clonotype with many counts. The chain combines TRBV20-1 with TRBJ1-6; D is possibly TRBD1 (6 bases). This CDR3 comprises 18 residues. Germline values: CDR1 DFQATT, CDR2 SNEGSKA (reference sequence). V lost 0 bases to trimming and J lost 9 bases, with 24 bases between them. CDR3 residues: CSARDPTQGPGSASPLHF. The CDR3 bases are TGCAGTGCTAGAGATCCTACACAGGGCCCCGGGTCGGCTTCACCCCTCCACTTT.

The chain is built from TRBV2 and TRBJ2-7; D unresolved. This CDR3 spans 11 amino acids. The V and J ends lost 4 bases and 2 bases respectively, with 3 bases between them. The germline CDR1 and CDR2 sequences are SNHLY and FYNNEI. The CDR3 is CASSGAYEQYF. CDR3 in DNA: TGTGCCAGCAGTGGGGCCTACGAGCAGTACTTC.

The gene calls are TRBV7-2 and TRBJ1-1; D is uncertain. CDR1 SGHTA and CDR2 FQGNSA come from the germline V gene. The CDR3 length is 13 residues. Between the trimmed V and J ends, which lost 5 bases and 0 bases, there was a span of 7 bases. CDR3: CASSQNMNTEAFF. DNA for the CDR3: TGTGCCAGCAGCCAGAACATGAACACTGAAGCTTTCTTT.

The chain uses TRBV12-3 or TRBV12-4 and TRBJ1-3; D is possibly TRBD1 (5 bases). This CDR3 region has 13 residues. V was cut by 6 bases and J by 7 bases, with 13 bases left in between. CDR3 region: CASSPGFGNTIYF. In DNA, the CDR3 is TGTGCCAGCAGCCCAGGGTTTGGGAACACCATATATTTT.

The chain couples TRBV14 to TRBJ2-7, with a possible D match to TRBD2 (6 bases). V was shortened by 5 bases and J by 0 bases, with 14 bases between the two germline ends. Germline CDR1 SGHDN, CDR2 FVKESK. This CDR3 comprises 15 residues. Written as DNA, the CDR3 is TGTGCCAGCAGCAAACTAGCTGGGGGCTCCTACGAGCAGTACTTC. Its translation is CASSKLAGGSYEQYF.